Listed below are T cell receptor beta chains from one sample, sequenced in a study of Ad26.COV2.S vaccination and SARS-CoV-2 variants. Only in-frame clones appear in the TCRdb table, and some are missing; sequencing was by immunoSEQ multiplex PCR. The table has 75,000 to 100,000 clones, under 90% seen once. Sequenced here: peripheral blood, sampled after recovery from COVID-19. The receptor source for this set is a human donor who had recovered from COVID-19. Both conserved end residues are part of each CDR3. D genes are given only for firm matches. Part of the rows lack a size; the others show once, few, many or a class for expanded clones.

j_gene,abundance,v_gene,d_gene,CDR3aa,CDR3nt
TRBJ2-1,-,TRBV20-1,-,CSASRQDSYNEQFF,TGCAGTGCTAGTCGGCAGGACTCCTACAATGAGCAGTTCTTC
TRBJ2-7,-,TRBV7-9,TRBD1,CASSSGQGSYEQYF,TGTGCCAGCAGCTCCGGACAGGGGAGCTACGAGCAGTACTTC
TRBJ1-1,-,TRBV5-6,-,CASSLVGVNTEAFF,TGTGCCAGCAGCTTGGTCGGGGTCAACACTGAAGCTTTCTTT
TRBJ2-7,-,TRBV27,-,CASSPPDRLYEQYF,TGTGCCAGCAGTCCCCCTGACAGACTCTACGAGCAGTACTTC
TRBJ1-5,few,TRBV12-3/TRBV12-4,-,CASSFLSGQPQHF,TGTGCCAGCAGTTTTCTTTCAGGGCAGCCCCAGCATTTT
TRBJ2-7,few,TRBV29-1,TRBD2,CSVAASGRGTNEQYF,TGCAGCGTTGCCGCTAGCGGGAGGGGCACAAACGAGCAGTACTTC
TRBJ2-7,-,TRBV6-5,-,CASSYIEEGEQYF,TGTGCCAGCAGTTATATAGAGGAGGGCGAGCAGTACTTC
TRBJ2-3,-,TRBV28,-,CASSKTTHTQYF,TGTGCCAGCAGCAAGACTACACATACGCAGTATTTT
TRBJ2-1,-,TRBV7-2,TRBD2,CASSSLAGINEQFF,TGTGCCAGCAGCTCTCTAGCGGGAATCAATGAGCAGTTCTTC
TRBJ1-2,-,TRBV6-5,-,CASSYYGGNYGYTF,TGTGCCAGCAGTTACTATGGGGGAAACTATGGCTACACCTTC
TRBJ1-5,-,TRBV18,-,CASSPGGRNQPQHF,TGTGCCAGCTCACCAGGCGGACGCAATCAGCCCCAGCATTTT